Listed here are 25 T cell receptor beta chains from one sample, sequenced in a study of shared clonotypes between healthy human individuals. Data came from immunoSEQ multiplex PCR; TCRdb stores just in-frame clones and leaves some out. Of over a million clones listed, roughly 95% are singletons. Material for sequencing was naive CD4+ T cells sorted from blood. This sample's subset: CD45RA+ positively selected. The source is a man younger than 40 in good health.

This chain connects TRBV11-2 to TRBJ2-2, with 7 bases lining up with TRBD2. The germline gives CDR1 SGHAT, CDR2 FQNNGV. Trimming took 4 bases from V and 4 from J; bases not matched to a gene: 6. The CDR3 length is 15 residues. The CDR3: CASSSRPSGTGELFF. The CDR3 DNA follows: TGTGCCAGCAGCTCTCGGCCTAGCGGCACCGGGGAGCTGTTTTTT.

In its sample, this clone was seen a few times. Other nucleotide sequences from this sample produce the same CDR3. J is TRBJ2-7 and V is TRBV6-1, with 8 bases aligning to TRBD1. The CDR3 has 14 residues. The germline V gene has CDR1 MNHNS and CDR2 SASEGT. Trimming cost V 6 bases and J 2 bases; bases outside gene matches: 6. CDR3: CASSTGQATYEQYF. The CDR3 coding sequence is TGTGCCAGCAGCACGGGACAGGCAACCTACGAGCAGTACTTC.

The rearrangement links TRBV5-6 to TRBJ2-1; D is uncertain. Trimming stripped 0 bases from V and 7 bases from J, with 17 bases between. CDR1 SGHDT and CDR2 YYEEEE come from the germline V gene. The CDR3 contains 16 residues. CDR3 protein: CASSLVFGESTNEQFF. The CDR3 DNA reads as TGTGCCAGCAGCTTGGTTTTTGGGGAAAGTACGAATGAGCAGTTCTTC.

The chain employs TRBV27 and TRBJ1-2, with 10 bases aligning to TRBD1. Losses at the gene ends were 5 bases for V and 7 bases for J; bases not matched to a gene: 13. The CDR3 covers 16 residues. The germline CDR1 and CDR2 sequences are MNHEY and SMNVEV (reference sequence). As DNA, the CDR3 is TGTGCCAGCAGTGATTGGGACAGGGGAAACCCGAGTGGCTACACCTTC. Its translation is CASSDWDRGNPSGYTF.

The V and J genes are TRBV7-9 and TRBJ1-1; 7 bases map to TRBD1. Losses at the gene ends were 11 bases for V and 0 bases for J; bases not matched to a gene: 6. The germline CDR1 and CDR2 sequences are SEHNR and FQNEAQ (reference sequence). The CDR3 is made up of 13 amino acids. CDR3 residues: CAAGQAMNTEAFF. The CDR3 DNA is TGTGCCGCAGGACAGGCGATGAACACTGAAGCTTTCTTT.

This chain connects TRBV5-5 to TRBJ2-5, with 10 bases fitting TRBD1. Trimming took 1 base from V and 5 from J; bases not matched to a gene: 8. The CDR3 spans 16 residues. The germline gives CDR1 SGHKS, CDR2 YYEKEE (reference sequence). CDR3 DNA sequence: TGTGCCAGCAGCTTGTTCATAGGGACAGGGGATGAGACCCAGTACTTC. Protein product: CASSLFIGTGDETQYF.

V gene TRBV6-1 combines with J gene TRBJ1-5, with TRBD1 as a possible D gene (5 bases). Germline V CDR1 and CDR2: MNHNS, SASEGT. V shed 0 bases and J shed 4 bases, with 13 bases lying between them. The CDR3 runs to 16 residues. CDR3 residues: CASSEARGGPNQPQHF. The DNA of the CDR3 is TGTGCCAGCAGTGAAGCGCGGGGGGGACCAAATCAGCCCCAGCATTTT.

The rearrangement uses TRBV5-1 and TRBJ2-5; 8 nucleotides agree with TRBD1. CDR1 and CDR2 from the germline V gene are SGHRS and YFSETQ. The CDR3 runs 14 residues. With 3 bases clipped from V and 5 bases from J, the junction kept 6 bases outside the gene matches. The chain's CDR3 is CASSSDRAWETQYF. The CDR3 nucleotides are TGCGCCAGCAGCTCGGACAGGGCGTGGGAGACCCAGTACTTC.

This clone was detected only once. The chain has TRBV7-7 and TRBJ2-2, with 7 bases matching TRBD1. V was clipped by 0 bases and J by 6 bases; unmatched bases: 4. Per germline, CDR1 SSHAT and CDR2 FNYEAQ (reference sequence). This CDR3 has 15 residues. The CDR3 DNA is TGTGCCAGCAGCTTAGCGGCCCAGGGGGCCGGGGAGCTGTTTTTT. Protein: CASSLAAQGAGELFF.

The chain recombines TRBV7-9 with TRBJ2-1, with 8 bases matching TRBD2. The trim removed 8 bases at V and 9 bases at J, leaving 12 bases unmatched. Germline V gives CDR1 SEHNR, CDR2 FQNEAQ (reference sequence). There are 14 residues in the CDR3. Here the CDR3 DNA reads TGTGCCAGCCTTCGGACTAGCCATCAGGGTGAGCAGTTCTTC. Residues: CASLRTSHQGEQFF.

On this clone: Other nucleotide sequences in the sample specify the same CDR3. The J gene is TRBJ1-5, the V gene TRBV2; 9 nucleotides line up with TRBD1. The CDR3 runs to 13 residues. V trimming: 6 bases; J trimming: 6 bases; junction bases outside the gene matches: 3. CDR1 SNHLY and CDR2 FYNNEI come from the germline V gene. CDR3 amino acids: CASRDRGGQPQHF. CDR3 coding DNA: TGTGCCAGCAGGGACAGGGGAGGTCAGCCCCAGCATTTT.

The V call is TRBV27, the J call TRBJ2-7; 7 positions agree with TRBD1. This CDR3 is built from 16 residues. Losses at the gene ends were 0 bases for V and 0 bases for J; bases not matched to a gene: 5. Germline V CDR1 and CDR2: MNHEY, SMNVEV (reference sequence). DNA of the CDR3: TGTGCCAGCAGTTTATCGAACAGGGGAAGCTCCTACGAGCAGTACTTC. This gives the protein CASSLSNRGSSYEQYF.

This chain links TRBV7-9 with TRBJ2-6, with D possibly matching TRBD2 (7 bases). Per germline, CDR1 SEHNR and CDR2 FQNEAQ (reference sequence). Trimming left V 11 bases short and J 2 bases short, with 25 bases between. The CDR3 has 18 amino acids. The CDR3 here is CAQQNLGGRDAGANVLTF. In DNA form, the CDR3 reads TGTGCCCAGCAGAACCTCGGGGGGCGCGACGCTGGGGCCAACGTCCTGACTTTC.

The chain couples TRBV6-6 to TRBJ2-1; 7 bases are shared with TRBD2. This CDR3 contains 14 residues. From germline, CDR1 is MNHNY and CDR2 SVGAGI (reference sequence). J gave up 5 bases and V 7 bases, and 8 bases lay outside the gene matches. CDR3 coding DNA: TGTGCCAGCACCGACTGGGGGGGGAACAATGAGCAGTTCTTC. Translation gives CASTDWGGNNEQFF.

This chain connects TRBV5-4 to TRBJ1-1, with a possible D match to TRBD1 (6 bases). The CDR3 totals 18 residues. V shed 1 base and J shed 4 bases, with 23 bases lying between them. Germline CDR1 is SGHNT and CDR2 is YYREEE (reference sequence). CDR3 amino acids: CASSLNLGAGLIGTEAFF. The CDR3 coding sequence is TGTGCCAGCAGCTTGAATTTGGGGGCAGGACTGATAGGCACTGAAGCTTTCTTT.

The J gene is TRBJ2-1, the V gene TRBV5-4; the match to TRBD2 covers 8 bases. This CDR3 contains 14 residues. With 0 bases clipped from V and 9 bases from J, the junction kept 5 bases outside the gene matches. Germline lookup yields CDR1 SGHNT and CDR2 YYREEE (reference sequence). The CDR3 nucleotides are TGTGCCAGCAGCTTGGAGGGACTAGGTCTTGAGCAGTTCTTC. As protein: CASSLEGLGLEQFF. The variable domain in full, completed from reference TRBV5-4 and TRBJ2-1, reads ETGVTQSPTHLIKTRGQQVTLRCSSQSGHNTVSWYQQALGQGPQFIFQYYREEENGRGNFPPRFSGLQFPNYSSELNVNALELDDSALYLCASSLEGLGLEQFFGPGTRLTVL.

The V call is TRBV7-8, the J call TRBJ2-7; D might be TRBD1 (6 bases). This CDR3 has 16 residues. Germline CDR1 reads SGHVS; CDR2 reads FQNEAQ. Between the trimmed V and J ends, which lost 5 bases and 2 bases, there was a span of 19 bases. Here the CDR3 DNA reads TGTGCCAGCAGCACACCCCAGGGGCCGACTGCCTACGAGCAGTACTTC. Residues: CASSTPQGPTAYEQYF.

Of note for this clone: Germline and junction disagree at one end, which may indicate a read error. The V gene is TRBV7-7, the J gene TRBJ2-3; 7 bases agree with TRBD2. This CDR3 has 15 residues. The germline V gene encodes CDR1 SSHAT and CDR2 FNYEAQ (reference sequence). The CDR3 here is CASSLMAGATDTQYF. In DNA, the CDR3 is TGTGCTAGCAGCCTAATGGCGGGAGCCACAGATACGCAGTATTTT.

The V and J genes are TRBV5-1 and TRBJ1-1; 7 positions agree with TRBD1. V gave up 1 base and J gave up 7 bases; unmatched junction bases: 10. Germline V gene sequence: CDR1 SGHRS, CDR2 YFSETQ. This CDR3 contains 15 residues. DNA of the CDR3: TGCGCCAGCAGCTTGACAGGGGAGAAGCAGGGTGAAGCTTTCTTT. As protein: CASSLTGEKQGEAFF.

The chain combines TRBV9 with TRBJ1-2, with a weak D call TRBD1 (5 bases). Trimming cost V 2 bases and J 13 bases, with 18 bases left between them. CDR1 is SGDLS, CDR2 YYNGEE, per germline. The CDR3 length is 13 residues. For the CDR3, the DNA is TGTGCCAGCAGCGTTCGGGACCTGATTGGTTTCACCTTC. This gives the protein CASSVRDLIGFTF.

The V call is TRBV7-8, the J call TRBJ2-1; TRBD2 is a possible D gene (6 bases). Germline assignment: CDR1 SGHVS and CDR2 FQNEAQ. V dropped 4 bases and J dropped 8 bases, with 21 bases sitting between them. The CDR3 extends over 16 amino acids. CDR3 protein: CASSWGTTSLYDEQFF. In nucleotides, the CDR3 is TGTGCCAGCAGCTGGGGGACGACTAGTTTGTACGATGAGCAGTTCTTC.

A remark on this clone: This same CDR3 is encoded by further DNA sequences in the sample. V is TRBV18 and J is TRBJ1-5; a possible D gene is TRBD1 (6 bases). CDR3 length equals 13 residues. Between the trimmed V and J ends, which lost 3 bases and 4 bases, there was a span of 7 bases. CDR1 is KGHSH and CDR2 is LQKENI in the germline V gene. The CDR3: CASSPDRNQPQHF. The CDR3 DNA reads TGTGCCAGCTCACCGGACAGAAATCAGCCCCAGCATTTT. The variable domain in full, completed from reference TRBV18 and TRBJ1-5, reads NAGVMQNPRHLVRRRGQEARLRCSPMKGHSHVYWYRQLPEEGLKFMVYLQKENIIDESGMPKERFSAEFPKEGPSILRIQQVVRGDSAAYFCASSPDRNQPQHFGDGTRLSIL.

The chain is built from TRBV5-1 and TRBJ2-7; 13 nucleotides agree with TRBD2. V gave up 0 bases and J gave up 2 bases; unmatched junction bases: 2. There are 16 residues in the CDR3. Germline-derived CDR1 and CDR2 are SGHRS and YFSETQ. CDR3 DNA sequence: TGCGCCAGCAGCTTGGCCACTAGCGGGAGGGCCTACGAGCAGTACTTC. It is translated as CASSLATSGRAYEQYF.

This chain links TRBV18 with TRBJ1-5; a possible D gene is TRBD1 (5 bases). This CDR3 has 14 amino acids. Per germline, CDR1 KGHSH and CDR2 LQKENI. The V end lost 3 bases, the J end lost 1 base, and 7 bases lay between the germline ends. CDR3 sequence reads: CASSPGPSNQPQHF. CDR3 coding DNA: TGTGCCAGCTCACCGGGGCCCAGCAATCAGCCCCAGCATTTT.

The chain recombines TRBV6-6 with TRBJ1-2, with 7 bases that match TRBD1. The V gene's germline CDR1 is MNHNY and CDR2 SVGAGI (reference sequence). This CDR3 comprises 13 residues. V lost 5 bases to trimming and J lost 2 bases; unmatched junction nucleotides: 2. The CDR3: CASSTGQNYGYTF. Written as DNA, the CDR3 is TGTGCCAGCAGTACGGGACAGAACTATGGCTACACCTTC.